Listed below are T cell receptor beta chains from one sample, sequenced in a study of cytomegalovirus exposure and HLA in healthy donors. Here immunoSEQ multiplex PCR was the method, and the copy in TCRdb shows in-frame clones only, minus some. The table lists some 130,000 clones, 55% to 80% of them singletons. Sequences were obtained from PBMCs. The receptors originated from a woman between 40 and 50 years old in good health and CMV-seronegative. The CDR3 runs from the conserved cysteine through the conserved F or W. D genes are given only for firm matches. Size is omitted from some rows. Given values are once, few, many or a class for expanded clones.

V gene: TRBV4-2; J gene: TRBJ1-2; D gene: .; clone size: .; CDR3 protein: CASSQELNSRTYGYTF; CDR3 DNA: TGTGCCAGCAGCCAAGAACTTAACAGTAGAACCTATGGCTACACCTTC
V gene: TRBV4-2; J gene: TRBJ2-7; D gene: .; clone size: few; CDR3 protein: CASSQEGGGGSYEQYF; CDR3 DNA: TGTGCCAGCAGCCAAGAGGGTGGCGGGGGCAGTTACGAGCAGTACTTC
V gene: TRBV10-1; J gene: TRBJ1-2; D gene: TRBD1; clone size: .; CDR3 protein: CATVDRGDGYTF; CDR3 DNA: TGCGCCACCGTAGACAGGGGGGATGGCTACACCTTC
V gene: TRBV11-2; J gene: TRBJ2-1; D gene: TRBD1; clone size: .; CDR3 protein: CASSLGLRQGYNEQFF; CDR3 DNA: TGTGCCAGCAGCTTAGGGTTGAGACAGGGTTACAATGAGCAGTTCTTC
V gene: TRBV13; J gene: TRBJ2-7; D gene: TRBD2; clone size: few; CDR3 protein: CASSIGGAYYEQYF; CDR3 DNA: TGTGCCAGCAGCATCGGGGGGGCCTACTACGAGCAGTACTTC
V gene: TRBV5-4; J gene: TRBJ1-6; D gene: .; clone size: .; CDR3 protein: CASSLERGSSSDSPLHF; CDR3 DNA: TGTGCCAGCAGCTTGGAGCGGGGTTCTAGTTCGGATTCACCCCTCCACTTT
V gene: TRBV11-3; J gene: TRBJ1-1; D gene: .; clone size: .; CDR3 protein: CASSLGEGAEAFF; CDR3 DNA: TGTGCCAGCAGCTTGGGGGAGGGGGCTGAAGCTTTCTTT
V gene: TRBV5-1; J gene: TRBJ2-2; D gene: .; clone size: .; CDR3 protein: CASSFQRTGELFF; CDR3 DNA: TGCGCCAGCAGCTTTCAGAGGACTGGGGAGCTGTTTTTT
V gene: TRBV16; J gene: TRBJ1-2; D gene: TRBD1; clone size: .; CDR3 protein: CASSLSEGADGYTF; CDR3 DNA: TGTGCCAGCAGCCTGAGCGAGGGGGCTGATGGCTACACCTTC
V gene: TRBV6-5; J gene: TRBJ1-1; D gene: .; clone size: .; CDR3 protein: CASSFDRNTEAFF; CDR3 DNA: TGTGCCAGCAGCTTCGACAGGAACACTGAAGCTTTCTTT
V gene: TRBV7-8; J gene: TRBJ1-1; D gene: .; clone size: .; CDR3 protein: CASSPGGTEAFF; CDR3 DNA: TGTGCCAGCAGCCCAGGAGGGACTGAAGCTTTCTTT
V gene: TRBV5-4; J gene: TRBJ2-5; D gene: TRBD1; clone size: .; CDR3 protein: CASSSTGGWGETQYF; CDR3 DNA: TGTGCCAGCAGCTCCACAGGGGGCTGGGGAGAGACCCAGTACTTC
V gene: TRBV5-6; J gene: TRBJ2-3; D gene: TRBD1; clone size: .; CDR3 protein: CASSRRTGSTDTQYF; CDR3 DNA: TGTGCCAGCAGCAGACGGACAGGCAGCACAGATACGCAGTATTTT
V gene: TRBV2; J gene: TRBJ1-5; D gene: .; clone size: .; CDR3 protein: CASRGGSAGYSNQPQHF; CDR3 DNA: TGTGCCAGCAGAGGGGGTTCGGCAGGTTATAGCAATCAGCCCCAGCATTTT
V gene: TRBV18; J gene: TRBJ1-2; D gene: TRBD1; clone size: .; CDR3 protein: CASSLELGQAWGYTF; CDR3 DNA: TGTGCCAGCTCTCTTGAACTAGGACAGGCATGGGGCTACACCTTC
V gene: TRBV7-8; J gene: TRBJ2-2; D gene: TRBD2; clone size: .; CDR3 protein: CASSFEPGGNTGELFF; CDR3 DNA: TGTGCCAGCAGCTTTGAACCGGGAGGGAACACCGGGGAGCTGTTTTTT
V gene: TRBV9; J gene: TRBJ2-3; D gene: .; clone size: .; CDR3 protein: CASSAPLSSTDTQYF; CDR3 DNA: TGTGCCAGCAGCGCCCCCCTTTCTAGCACAGATACGCAGTATTTT
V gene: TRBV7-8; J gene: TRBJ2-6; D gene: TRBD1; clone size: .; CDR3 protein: CASSLGQGLGLSGANVLTF; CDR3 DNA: TGTGCCAGCAGCCTGGGACAGGGGCTGGGCCTCTCTGGGGCCAACGTCCTGACTTTC
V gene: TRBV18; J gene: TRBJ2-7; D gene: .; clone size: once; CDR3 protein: CASSPGGDEQYF; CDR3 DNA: TGTGCCAGCTCACCAGGCGGGGACGAGCAGTACTTC
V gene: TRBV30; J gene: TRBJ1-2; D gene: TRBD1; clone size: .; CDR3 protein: CAWSRDRASFSYGYTF; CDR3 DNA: TGTGCCTGGAGTCGGGACAGGGCCTCCTTCTCCTATGGCTACACCTTC
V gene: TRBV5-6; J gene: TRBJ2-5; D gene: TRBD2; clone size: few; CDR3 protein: CASSLSGGQETQYF; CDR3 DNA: TGTGCCAGCAGCTTGAGCGGGGGGCAAGAGACCCAGTACTTC
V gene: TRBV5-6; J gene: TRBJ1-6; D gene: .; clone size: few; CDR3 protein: CASSPREGWNNSPLHF; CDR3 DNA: TGTGCCAGCAGCCCCCGGGAGGGGTGGAATAATTCACCCCTCCACTTT
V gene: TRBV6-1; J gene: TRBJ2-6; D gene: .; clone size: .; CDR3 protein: CASSQGRLGANVLTF; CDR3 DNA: TGTGCCAGCAGCCAGGGCCGGTTGGGGGCCAACGTCCTGACTTTC
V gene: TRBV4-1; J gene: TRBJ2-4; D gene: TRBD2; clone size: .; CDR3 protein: CASSPLLRGAKNIQYF; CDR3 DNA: TGCGCCAGCAGCCCTCTTTTGCGGGGGGCCAAAAACATTCAGTACTTC
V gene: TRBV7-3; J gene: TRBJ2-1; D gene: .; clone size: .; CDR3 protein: CASSPKGGAGRNEQFF; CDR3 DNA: TGTGCCAGCAGCCCGAAGGGGGGGGCGGGTAGAAATGAGCAGTTCTTC
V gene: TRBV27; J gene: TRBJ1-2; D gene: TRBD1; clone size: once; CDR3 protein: CASSLSGTGVRYGYTF; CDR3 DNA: TGTGCCAGCAGTTTGTCCGGGACAGGGGTTCGGTATGGCTACACCTTC
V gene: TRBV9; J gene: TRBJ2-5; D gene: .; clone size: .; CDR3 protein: CASSVAPSGQGKETQYF; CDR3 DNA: TGTGCCAGCAGCGTAGCCCCTTCGGGGCAGGGGAAAGAGACCCAGTACTTC
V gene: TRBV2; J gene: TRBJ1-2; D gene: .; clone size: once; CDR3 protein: CASSLSGGHIGYTF; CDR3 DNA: TGTGCCAGCTCCTTGTCGGGTGGACACATTGGCTACACCTTC
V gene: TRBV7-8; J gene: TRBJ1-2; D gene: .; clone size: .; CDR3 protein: CASSLLQNYGYTF; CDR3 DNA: TGTGCCAGCAGCCTCCTACAGAACTATGGCTACACCTTC
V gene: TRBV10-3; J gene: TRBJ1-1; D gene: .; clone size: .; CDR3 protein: CAISESWGQGMNTEAFF; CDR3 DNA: TGTGCCATCAGTGAGTCGTGGGGGCAGGGGATGAACACTGAAGCTTTCTTT
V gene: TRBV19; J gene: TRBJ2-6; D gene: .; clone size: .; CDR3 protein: CASKLSGANVLTF; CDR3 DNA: TGTGCCAGTAAGCTCTCTGGGGCCAACGTCCTGACTTTC
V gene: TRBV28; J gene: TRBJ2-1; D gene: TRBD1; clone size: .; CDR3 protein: CASSQQGMGYNEQFF; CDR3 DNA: TGTGCCAGCAGCCAACAGGGGATGGGTTACAATGAGCAGTTCTTC
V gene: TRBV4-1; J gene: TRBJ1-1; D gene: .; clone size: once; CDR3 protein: CASSQDRGGTEAFF; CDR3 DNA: TGCGCCAGCAGCCAAGACAGGGGTGGTACTGAAGCTTTCTTT
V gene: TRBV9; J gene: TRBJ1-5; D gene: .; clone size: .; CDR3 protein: CASSFGPSQPQHF; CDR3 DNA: TGTGCCAGCAGCTTTGGGCCTTCCCAGCCCCAGCATTTT
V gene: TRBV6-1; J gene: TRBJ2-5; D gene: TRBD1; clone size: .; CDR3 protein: CASSEATGQETQYF; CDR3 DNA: TGTGCCAGCAGTGAAGCGACAGGGCAAGAGACCCAGTACTTC
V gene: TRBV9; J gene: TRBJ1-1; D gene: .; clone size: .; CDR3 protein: CASSLLGSNTEAFF; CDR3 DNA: TGTGCCAGCAGCCTACTAGGGTCCAACACTGAAGCTTTCTTT
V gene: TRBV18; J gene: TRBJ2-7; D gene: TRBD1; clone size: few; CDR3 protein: CASSPSLTGTLYEQYF; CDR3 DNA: TGTGCCAGCTCACCTTCCCTGACAGGGACCCTCTACGAGCAGTACTTC
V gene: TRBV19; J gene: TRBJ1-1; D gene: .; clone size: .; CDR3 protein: CASTKGGNTEAFF; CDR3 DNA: TGTGCCAGTACCAAAGGGGGGAACACTGAAGCTTTCTTT
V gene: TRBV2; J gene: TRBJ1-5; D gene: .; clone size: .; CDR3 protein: CASSEAGRTQHF; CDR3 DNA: TGTGCCAGCAGTGAAGCGGGGAGAACCCAGCATTTT
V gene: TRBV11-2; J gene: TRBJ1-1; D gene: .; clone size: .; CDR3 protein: CASSPITEAFF; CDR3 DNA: TGTGCCAGCAGCCCCATCACTGAAGCTTTCTTT
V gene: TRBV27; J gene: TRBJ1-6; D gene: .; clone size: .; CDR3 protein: CASSFFPAGALHF; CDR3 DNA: TGTGCCAGCAGTTTCTTCCCCGCGGGGGCCCTCCACTTT